This passage covers 32 T cell receptor beta chains from one sample sequenced in a study of molecular identifiers for immune sequencing clone quantification. Via MiXCR, TCRdb re-called the PCR reads, giving one row per CDR3 protein. The data hold around 100,000 distinct CDR3 sequences, with roughly 38% observed a single time. Sample: naive CD8+ T cells from blood, with Jurkat cell RNA spiked in. The subset: FACS-sorted CD8+CD4-CCR7+CD45RA+ naive T cells. Receptors were obtained from a human donor in good health. Some libraries in this study had Jurkat cell RNA spiked in.

This clonotype was observed a single time. This chain uses TRBV3-1 with TRBJ2-7; 9 bases are shared with TRBD2. The CDR3 contains 16 residues. The V gene end was trimmed by 0 bases and the J gene end by 5 bases; junction bases not matched to a gene: 8. Germline CDR1 is LGHDT and CDR2 is YNNKEL (reference sequence). The CDR3 DNA sequence: TGTGCCAGCAGCCAAGAAGGGCGGGAGGGCCTCCACGAGCAGTACTTC. This codes for CASSQEGREGLHEQYF.

This clonotype has a count of ten or more. The chain couples TRBV28 to TRBJ1-6; no clear D. The V and J ends lost 3 bases and 7 bases respectively, with 7 bases between them. The CDR3 spans 13 residues. Germline CDR1 reads MDHEN; CDR2 reads SYDVKM. The CDR3 is CASSFPGNSPLHF. CDR3 coding DNA: TGTGCCAGCAGTTTCCCCGGAAATTCACCCCTCCACTTT.

The V and J genes are TRBV27 and TRBJ2-7, with D unclear. Germline assignment: CDR1 MNHEY and CDR2 SMNVEV (reference sequence). V was clipped by 2 bases and J by 1 base, with 9 bases between them. The CDR3 runs 14 residues. CDR3 in amino acids: CASSLVWGSYEQYF. In DNA form, the CDR3 reads TGTGCCAGCAGTTTAGTGTGGGGTTCCTACGAGCAGTACTTC.

This clonotype was picked up many times. CDR3 residues: CASSLGDSGWQDTDTQYF. The CDR3, as DNA: TGTGCCAGCAGCTTAGGAGACAGCGGATGGCAGGACACAGATACGCAGTATTTT. V and J are TRBV7-6 and TRBJ2-3; D may be TRBD1 or TRBD2 (5 bases each). Trimming cost V 1 base and J 2 bases, with 19 bases left between them. The CDR3 has 18 amino acids. Per germline, CDR1 SGHVS and CDR2 FNYEAQ.

In regard to this clonotype: A read error may produce the germline difference seen at one junction end. This sequence joins TRBV25-1 and TRBJ2-2, with D perhaps matching TRBD1 (6 bases). The germline V gene has CDR1 MGHDK and CDR2 SYGVNS. The CDR3 extends over 13 amino acids. CDR3 DNA sequence: TGTGCCAGCAGTGAGGCGTCTCCAGGGGAGCTGATTTTT. As protein: CASSEASPGELIF.

In regard to this clonotype: This may stem from a read error, because a much larger clone lies one nucleotide away. The chain recombines TRBV7-9 with TRBJ2-4, with a weak D call TRBD2 (6 bases). Deletions cut 4 bases from V and 12 bases from J, with 10 bases between. The germline V gene has CDR1 SEHNR and CDR2 FQNEAQ (reference sequence). The CDR3 is 11 amino acids. CDR3 sequence reads: CASSSLAAQYF. CDR3 nucleotide sequence: TGTGCCAGCAGCTCACTAGCCGCTCAGTACTTC.

This clonotype was detected many times. This chain connects TRBV4-2 to TRBJ1-5; 9 bases agree with TRBD1. The CDR3 is 17 amino acids. The J segment lost 2 bases and the V segment lost 4 bases, leaving 9 bases of the junction unmatched. In germline, CDR1 is LGHNA, CDR2 YNFKEQ. The CDR3 reads CASSPLTGGAGNQPQHF. The CDR3 nucleotides read TGTGCCAGCAGCCCTCTTACAGGGGGCGCGGGCAATCAGCCCCAGCATTTT.

This clonotype has at least ten counts. This chain connects TRBV4-1 to TRBJ1-4; D remains unclear. Germline V gene sequence: CDR1 MGHRA, CDR2 YSYEKL. This CDR3 is built from 12 residues. The V end was cut by 4 bases, the J end by 13 bases, with 13 bases between. The CDR3 sequence is CASSPGAERLFF. CDR3 DNA: TGCGCCAGCAGCCCCGGAGCAGAACGACTGTTTTTT.

A word on this clonotype: A read error may be the cause here, since a much bigger clone is one base away. The chain employs TRBV7-9 and TRBJ2-2; a weak D match, TRBD2 (5 bases). This CDR3 has 15 residues. The germline CDR1 and CDR2 sequences are SEHNR and FQNEAQ (reference sequence). The CDR3 loop is CASSLGDANTGELIF. The CDR3 nucleotides are TGTGCCAGCAGCTTAGGAGACGCGAACACCGGGGAGCTGATTTTT.

The chain uses TRBV4-3 and TRBJ2-2, with 8 positions matching TRBD2. CDR1 and CDR2 (germline): LGHNA, YSLEER. CDR3 length: 17 amino acids. V shed 0 bases, J shed 2 bases, and the junction held 5 bases outside the gene matches. This CDR3 is CASSQETSGLNTGELFF. CDR3 DNA sequence: TGCGCCAGCAGCCAAGAAACTAGCGGACTAAACACCGGGGAGCTGTTTTTT.

Details on this clonotype: A read error may explain this, as a much larger clone is one base away. The chain joins TRBV20-1 to TRBJ2-4, with D hard to call. Trimming stripped 0 bases from V and 1 base from J, with 16 bases between. The germline V gene encodes CDR1 DFQATT and CDR2 SNEGSKA (reference sequence). There are 17 residues in the CDR3. CDR3 nucleotides: TGCAGTGCTAGAGAGAGTCAACTCCGTCGGGCCAAAAACATTCAGTACTTC. Encoded protein: CSARESQLRRAKNIQYF.

This clonotype has more than one count but fewer than ten. V gene TRBV2 combines with J gene TRBJ2-7; no definite D call. V was pared by 6 bases and J by 0 bases, with 15 bases between. The germline CDR1 and CDR2 sequences are SNHLY and FYNNEI. The CDR3 loop spans 15 amino acids. The CDR3: CASSHTLGSSYEQYF. DNA of the CDR3: TGTGCCAGCAGCCATACCCTAGGGTCCTCCTACGAGCAGTACTTC.

The chain joins TRBV28 to TRBJ2-5, with 7 bases lining up with TRBD1. J lost 6 bases, V lost 3 bases, and 4 bases had no gene match. The CDR3 has 13 amino acids. Per germline, CDR1 MDHEN and CDR2 SYDVKM. The CDR3 nucleotides are TGTGCCAGCAGTTTTAGGGGGCTGAAGACCCAGTACTTC. Protein product: CASSFRGLKTQYF.

Remarks on this clonotype: This may be a read error, as it is one base from a much larger clone. Since no conserved phenylalanine or tryptophan closes the CDR3, a read error is the likely cause. The V gene is TRBV29-1, the J gene TRBJ2-2, with D possibly matching TRBD2 (6 bases). V was cut by 6 bases and J by 2 bases, with 10 bases left in between. Germline V gives CDR1 SQVTM, CDR2 ANQGSEA. The CDR3 length is 13 residues. CDR3 in DNA: TGCAGCGTACCGGGACTTAACACCGGGGAGCTGTTTATT. As protein: CSVPGLNTGELFI.

This clonotype showed up many times. The chain has TRBV7-2 and TRBJ2-7; 10 nucleotides match TRBD2. V lost 5 bases to trimming and J lost 5 bases; unmatched junction nucleotides: 6. CDR1 SGHTA and CDR2 FQGNSA come from the germline V gene. This CDR3 comprises 14 residues. The CDR3 loop is CASSAGTSDDEQYF. CDR3 DNA: TGTGCCAGCAGCGCCGGGACTAGCGATGACGAGCAGTACTTC.

This clonotype was picked up many times. The rearrangement joins TRBV18 to TRBJ2-7, with unresolved D. This CDR3 spans 13 amino acids. The germline V gene has CDR1 KGHSH and CDR2 LQKENI. V lost 2 bases, J lost 5 bases, and 10 bases lay in between. The CDR3 nucleotides are TGTGCCAGCTCACCAGTACAGTCTCACGAGCAGTACTTC. Its translation is CASSPVQSHEQYF.

On this clonotype itself: With a much larger clone just one base away, this may be a read error. The chain is built from TRBV23-1 and TRBJ2-3; the D gene could be TRBD1 or TRBD2 (5 bases each). TRBV23-1 is sorted into the ORF group, with uncertain function. This CDR3 region has 17 residues. This CDR3 is CASGHRDTLSSTDTLYF. The CDR3, as DNA: TGCGCCAGCGGACACCGGGATACCCTTTCTAGCACAGATACGCTGTATTTT.

The DNA of the CDR3 is TGTGCCAGCAGCTTAGGGAGTTTAGCGGGACATGAGCAGTTCTTC. Its translation is CASSLGSLAGHEQFF. The V and J genes are TRBV7-8 and TRBJ2-1; TRBD2 agrees at 8 bases. The CDR3 sequence is 15 residues long. V was clipped by 1 base and J by 8 bases; unmatched bases: 7. CDR1 is SGHVS, CDR2 FQNEAQ, per germline.

Note on this clonotype: Being one base from a much bigger clone, this may be a read error. V gene TRBV3-1 combines with J gene TRBJ1-5; the D is unclear. Germline V gene data show CDR1 as LGHDT and CDR2 as YNNKEL (reference sequence). The CDR3 sequence is 14 residues long. The CDR3 DNA follows: TGTGCCAGCAGCCGAGAACCTGAGGGCCAGCCCCCGCATTTT. Residues: CASSREPEGQPPHF.

This clonotype has a handful of counts. J is TRBJ2-1 and V is TRBV6-5, with D perhaps matching TRBD1 (5 bases). The CDR3 has 16 amino acids. The germline V gene encodes CDR1 MNHEY and CDR2 SVGAGI. V shed 5 bases and J shed 8 bases, with 22 bases lying between them. The CDR3 nucleotides read TGTGCCAGCAGTGGGGCGGTGGTGGATATTCCAGATGAGCAGTTCTTC. This codes for CASSGAVVDIPDEQFF.

This clonotype was counted between two and nine times. The germline gene is not matched at one end of the junction; a read error may be the cause. The rearrangement links TRBV5-3 to TRBJ2-5; TRBD1 agrees at 9 bases. TRBV5-3 is given ORF status, its function remaining uncertain. The CDR3 has 14 residues. The CDR3 here is CASSSGQGQETQYF. CDR3 coding DNA: TGTGCCAGCAGCTCGGGACAGGGACAAGAGACCCAGTACTTC.

As concerns this clonotype: Being one base from a much bigger clone, this may be a read error. This CDR3 fails to terminate in the conserved phenylalanine or tryptophan, so it likely reflects a read error. CDR3 region: CASSLVTSGSYEQYL. In DNA form, the CDR3 reads TGTGCCAGCAGCTTAGTGACTAGCGGGAGCTACGAGCAGTACCTC. This chain uses TRBV7-2 with TRBJ2-7; 12 bases fit TRBD2. The V and J ends lost 1 base and 3 bases, in that order; junction bases with no gene match: 1. The CDR3 is 15 residues long. In germline, CDR1 is SGHTA, CDR2 FQGNSA.

With respect to this clonotype: A much larger clonotype is one base distant, so this may be a read error. The chain carries TRBV28 and TRBJ1-1; 7 bases line up with TRBD1. CDR1 is MDHEN and CDR2 is SYDVKM in the germline V gene. CDR3 length: 14 amino acids. The CDR3 DNA is TGTGCCAGCAGTTTTCGAGGGGGCTTCACTGAAGCTATCTTT. Translating gives CASSFRGGFTEAIF.

This chain uses TRBV7-9 with TRBJ1-6, with a possible D match to TRBD1 (6 bases). V lost 3 bases, J lost 6 bases, and 9 bases lay in between. The CDR3 has 14 residues. Germline V gives CDR1 SEHNR, CDR2 FQNEAQ (reference sequence). The CDR3: CASSFRGSNSPLHF. The CDR3 DNA follows: TGTGCCAGCAGCTTCAGGGGTTCTAATTCACCCCTCCACTTT.

Worth noting for this clonotype: A much larger clone lies a single base off, so this may be a read error. This rearrangement joins TRBV24-1 to TRBJ2-2; perhaps TRBD1 as D (5 bases). Trimming shortened V by 3 bases and J by 2 bases, and 15 bases separated the two germline ends. CDR1 and CDR2 (germline): KGHDR, SFDVKD. This CDR3 comprises 17 residues. CDR3 region: CATSDGWAGSNTGELFF. The CDR3 DNA sequence: TGTGCCACCAGTGATGGCTGGGCAGGGTCAAACACCGGGGAGCTGTTTTTT.

This clonotype was seen more than once but under ten times. The rearrangement joins TRBV28 to TRBJ2-7, with D perhaps matching TRBD2 (7 bases). Between the trimmed V and J ends, which lost 3 bases and 7 bases, there was a span of 22 bases. CDR3 length: 16 amino acids. Germline-derived CDR1 and CDR2 are MDHEN and SYDVKM. CDR3 residues: CASSFRGGILAREQYF. DNA for the CDR3: TGTGCCAGCAGTTTTAGGGGGGGGATATTGGCTAGGGAGCAGTACTTC. The whole variable domain, filled in from reference TRBV28 and TRBJ2-7, reads DVKVTQSSRYLVKRTGEKVFLECVQDMDHENMFWYRQDPGLGLRLIYFSYDVKMKEKGDIPEGYSVSREKKERFSLILESASTNQTSMYLCASSFRGGILAREQYFGPGTRLTVT.

Of note for this clonotype: Given a much more abundant clone one base away, this may be a read error. V and J are TRBV7-6 and TRBJ2-7; TRBD2 is a possible D gene (6 bases). Germline assignment: CDR1 SGHVS and CDR2 FNYEAQ. This CDR3 contains 13 residues. Trimming stripped 5 bases from V and 5 bases from J, with 13 bases between. The CDR3 sequence is CASSADPGDEQYF. In nucleotides, the CDR3 is TGTGCCAGCAGCGCCGACCCGGGGGACGAGCAGTACTTC. Looking up the rest from reference TRBV7-6 and TRBJ2-7 gives the full variable domain: GAGVSQSPRYKVTKRGQDVALRCDPISGHVSLYWYRQALGQGPEFLTYFNYEAQQDKSGLPNDRFSAERPEGSISTLTIQRTEQRDSAMYRCASSADPGDEQYFGPGTRLTVT.

Concerning this clonotype itself: This sequence may be a read error, since a much larger clone differs from it by one base. This chain links TRBV4-2 with TRBJ2-7, with D possibly matching TRBD1 (6 bases). Germline assignment: CDR1 LGHNA and CDR2 YNFKEQ. CDR3 length: 15 amino acids. The germline V and J ends were trimmed by 1 base and 5 bases, with 15 bases remaining between them. The CDR3, as DNA: TGTGCCAGCAGCCAAGTGACAGGCTCTCCGAACGAGCAGTACTTC. Translated: CASSQVTGSPNEQYF.

This sequence joins TRBV19 and TRBJ2-7; TRBD1 agrees at 9 bases. J was trimmed by 3 bases and V by 10 bases; bases with no gene match: 7. The germline V gene encodes CDR1 LNHDA and CDR2 SQIVND (reference sequence). The CDR3 loop spans 13 amino acids. CDR3 residues: CATSGTGIYEQYF. CDR3 nucleotide sequence: TGTGCCACCAGTGGGACAGGGATCTACGAGCAGTACTTC.

In its sample, this clonotype was seen many times. The V and J genes are TRBV7-8 and TRBJ2-5, with 8 bases that match TRBD1. Germline V gene lookup returns CDR1 SGHVS and CDR2 FQNEAQ. There are 16 residues in the CDR3. Trimming took 1 base from V and 4 from J; bases not matched to a gene: 8. CDR3 protein: CASSLEAGGRGETQYF. Written as DNA, the CDR3 is TGTGCCAGCAGCTTAGAGGCAGGGGGCCGAGGAGAGACCCAGTACTTC.

This clonotype was counted ten times or more. The V call is TRBV7-9, the J call TRBJ2-7; D is possibly TRBD1 (5 bases). This CDR3 has 13 amino acids. CDR1 SEHNR and CDR2 FQNEAQ come from the germline V gene (reference sequence). The ends were cut back, 8 bases at V and 2 bases at J, with 13 bases in the middle. CDR3 amino acids: CASVGETTYEQYF. The CDR3 coding sequence is TGTGCCAGCGTAGGGGAAACTACCTACGAGCAGTACTTC.

This clonotype occurred a few times. The chain combines TRBV11-2 with TRBJ2-3, with D perhaps matching TRBD2 (5 bases). CDR1 is SGHAT, CDR2 FQNNGV, per germline. This CDR3 spans 17 amino acids. Trimming pared 4 bases from V and 4 bases from J, leaving 21 bases between. The CDR3 region is CASSSRTIAFDSDTQYF. The CDR3 nucleotides read TGTGCCAGCAGCTCAAGGACCATAGCGTTCGATTCAGATACGCAGTATTTT.